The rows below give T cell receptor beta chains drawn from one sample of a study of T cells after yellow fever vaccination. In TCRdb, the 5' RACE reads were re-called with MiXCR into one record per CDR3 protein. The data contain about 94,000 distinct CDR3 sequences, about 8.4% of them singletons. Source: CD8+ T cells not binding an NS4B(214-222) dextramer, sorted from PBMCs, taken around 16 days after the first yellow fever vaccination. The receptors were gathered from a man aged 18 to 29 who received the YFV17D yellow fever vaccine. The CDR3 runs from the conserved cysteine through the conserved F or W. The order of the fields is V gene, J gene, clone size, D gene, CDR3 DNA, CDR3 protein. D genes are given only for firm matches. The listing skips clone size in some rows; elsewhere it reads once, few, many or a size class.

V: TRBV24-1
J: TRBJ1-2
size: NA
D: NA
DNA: TGTGCCACCAGTGATACCGACAGGTCCTATGGCTACACCTTC
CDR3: CATSDTDRSYGYTF

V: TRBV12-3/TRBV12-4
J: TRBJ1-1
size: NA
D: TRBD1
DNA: TGTGCCAGCAGTCCATCGACAGGGGGGAACACTGAAGCTTTCTTT
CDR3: CASSPSTGGNTEAFF

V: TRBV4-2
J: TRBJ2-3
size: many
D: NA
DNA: TGTGCCAGCAGCCAGCTCCCAGGTGCGGGGCAGACAGATACGCAGTATTTT
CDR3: CASSQLPGAGQTDTQYF

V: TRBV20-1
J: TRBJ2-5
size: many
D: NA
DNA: TGCAGTGCTCCCGGACAGCTCTTGGGGGAGACCCAGTACTTC
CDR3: CSAPGQLLGETQYF

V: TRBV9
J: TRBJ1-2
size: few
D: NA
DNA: TGTGCCAGCAGCGTAGGGGACGGTCACGGCTACACCTTC
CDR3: CASSVGDGHGYTF

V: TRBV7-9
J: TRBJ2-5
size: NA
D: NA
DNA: TGTGCCAGCAGCTTACTGGGGGCGGCGGAGACCCAGTACTTC
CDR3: CASSLLGAAETQYF

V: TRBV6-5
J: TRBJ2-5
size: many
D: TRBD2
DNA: TGTGCCAGCAGCCTACTAGCGGGGGGGAAAGAGGATCAAGAGACCCAGTACTTC
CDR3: CASSLLAGGKEDQETQYF

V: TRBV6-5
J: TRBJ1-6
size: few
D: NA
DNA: TGTGCCAGCAGTTATTCGTTCGCAGGAGGGACGGGATCACCCCTCCACTTT
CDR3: CASSYSFAGGTGSPLHF

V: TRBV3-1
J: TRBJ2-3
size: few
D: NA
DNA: TGTGCCAGCAGCCAAGATGAACGGCCCACTAGCACAGATACGCAGTATTTT
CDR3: CASSQDERPTSTDTQYF

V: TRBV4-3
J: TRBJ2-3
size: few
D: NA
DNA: TGCGCCAGCAGCCAAGATTTTACAGGCCGCACAGATACGCAGTATTTT
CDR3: CASSQDFTGRTDTQYF

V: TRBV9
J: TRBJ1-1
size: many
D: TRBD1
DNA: TGTGCCAGCAGCCCCAGACAGGGACTGGACACTGAAGCTTTCTTT
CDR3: CASSPRQGLDTEAFF

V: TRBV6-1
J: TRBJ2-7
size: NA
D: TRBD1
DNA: TGTGCCACCTCACCGGACAGGGGGCTAATCGAGCAGTACTTC
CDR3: CATSPDRGLIEQYF

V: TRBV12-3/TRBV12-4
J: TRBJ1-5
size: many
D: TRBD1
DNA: TGTGCCAGCACCGGACAGGGGGCCGATCAGCCCCAGCATTTT
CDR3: CASTGQGADQPQHF

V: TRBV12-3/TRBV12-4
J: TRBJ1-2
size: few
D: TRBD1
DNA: TGTGCCAGCAGTATAGGGGGCGCTGGCTATGGCTACACCTTC
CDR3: CASSIGGAGYGYTF

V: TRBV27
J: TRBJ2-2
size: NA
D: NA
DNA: TGTGCCAGCAGAGAAAGGGGGTATGTGAACGCCGGGGAGCTGTTTTTT
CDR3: CASRERGYVNAGELFF

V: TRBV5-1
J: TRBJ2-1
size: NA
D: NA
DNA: TGCGCCAGCAGCTTTCGGGCCGGCTTCTCCTACAATGAGCAGTTCTTC
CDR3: CASSFRAGFSYNEQFF

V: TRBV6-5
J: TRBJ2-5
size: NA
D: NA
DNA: TGTGCCAGCAGTTTCCGGGGGCTGATAGAGACCCAGTACTTC
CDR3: CASSFRGLIETQYF

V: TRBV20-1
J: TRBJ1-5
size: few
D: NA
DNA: TGCAGTGCTATTGGACCGGGAAATCAGCCCCAGCATTTT
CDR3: CSAIGPGNQPQHF

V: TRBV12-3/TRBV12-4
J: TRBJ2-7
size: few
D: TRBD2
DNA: TGTGCCACCAGCGGGGGCTTAACCTACGAGCAGTACTTC
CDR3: CATSGGLTYEQYF

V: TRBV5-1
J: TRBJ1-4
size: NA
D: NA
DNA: TGCGCCAGCAGCTTCGACTCCTCACAGATCGGGGATGAAAAACTGTTTTTT
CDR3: CASSFDSSQIGDEKLFF

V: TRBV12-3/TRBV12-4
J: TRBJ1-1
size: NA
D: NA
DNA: TGTGCCAGCAGGGAGACAGTGATGATGGGCACTGAAGCTTTCTTT
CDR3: CASRETVMMGTEAFF

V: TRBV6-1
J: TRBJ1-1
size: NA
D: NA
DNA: TGTGCCACCCTCGTCCCTCCGGACGCCTACAGAGCTTTCTTT
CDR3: CATLVPPDAYRAFF

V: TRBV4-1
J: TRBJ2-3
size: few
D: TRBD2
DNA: TGCGCCAGCAGCCAAACAAGCGGGGGGGGCACAGATACGCAGTATTTT
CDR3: CASSQTSGGGTDTQYF

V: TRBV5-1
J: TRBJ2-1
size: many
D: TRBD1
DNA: TGCGCCAGCAGCTTAGACAGGGGGCCATATGAGCAGTTCTTC
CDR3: CASSLDRGPYEQFF

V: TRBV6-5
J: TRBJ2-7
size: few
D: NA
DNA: TGTGCCAGCAGTTACTACGACGAGCAGTACTTC
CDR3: CASSYYDEQYF

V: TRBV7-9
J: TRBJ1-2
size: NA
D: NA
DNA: TGTGCCAGCAGTGGCGGGACGGCCTATGGCTACACCTTC
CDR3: CASSGGTAYGYTF

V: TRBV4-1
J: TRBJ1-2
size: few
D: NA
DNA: TGCGCCAGCAGCCAGAGGGGGGGAGTTGAGAATGGCTACACCTTC
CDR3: CASSQRGGVENGYTF

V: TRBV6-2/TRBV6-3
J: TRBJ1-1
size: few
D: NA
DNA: TGTGCCAGCGGTGTTGGAGGGACTGAAGCTTTCTTT
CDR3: CASGVGGTEAFF